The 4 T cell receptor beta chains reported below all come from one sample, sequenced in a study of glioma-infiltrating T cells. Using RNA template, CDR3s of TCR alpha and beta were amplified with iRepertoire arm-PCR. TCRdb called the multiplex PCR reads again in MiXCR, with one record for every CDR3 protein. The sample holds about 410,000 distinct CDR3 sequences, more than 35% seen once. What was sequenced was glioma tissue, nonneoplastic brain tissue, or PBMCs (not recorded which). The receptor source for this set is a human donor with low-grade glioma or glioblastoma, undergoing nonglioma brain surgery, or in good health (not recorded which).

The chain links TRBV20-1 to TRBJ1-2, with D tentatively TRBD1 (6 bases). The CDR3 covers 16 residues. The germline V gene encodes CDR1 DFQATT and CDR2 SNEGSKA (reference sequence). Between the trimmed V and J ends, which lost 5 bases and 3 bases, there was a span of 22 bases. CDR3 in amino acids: CSAPNARDTGDYGYTF. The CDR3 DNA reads TGCAGTGCTCCTAACGCCCGGGACACGGGGGACTATGGCTACACCTTC.

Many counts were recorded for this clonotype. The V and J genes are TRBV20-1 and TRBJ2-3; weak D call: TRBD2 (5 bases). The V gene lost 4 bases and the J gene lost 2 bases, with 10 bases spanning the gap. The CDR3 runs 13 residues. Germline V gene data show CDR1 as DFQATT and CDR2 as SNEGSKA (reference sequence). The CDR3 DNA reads TGCAGTGCTACTCCGGGAATCACAGATACGCAGTATTTT. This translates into CSATPGITDTQYF.

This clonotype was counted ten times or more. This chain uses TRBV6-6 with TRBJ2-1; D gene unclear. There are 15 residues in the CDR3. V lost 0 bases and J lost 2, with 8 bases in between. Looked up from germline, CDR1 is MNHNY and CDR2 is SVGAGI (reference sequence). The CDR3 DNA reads TGTGCCAGCAGTTACTCTGACCCGACCTACAATGAGCAGTTCTTC. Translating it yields CASSYSDPTYNEQFF.

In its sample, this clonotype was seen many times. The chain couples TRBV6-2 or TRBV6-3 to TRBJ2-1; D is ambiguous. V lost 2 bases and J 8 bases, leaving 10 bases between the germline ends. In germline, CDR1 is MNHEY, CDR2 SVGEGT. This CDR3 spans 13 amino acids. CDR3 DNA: TGTGCCAGCAGTTACCACGTGGGCTATGAGCAGTTCTTC. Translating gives CASSYHVGYEQFF.